The 28 T cell receptor beta chains in this list originate from one sample, sequenced in a study of tissue T cells after allogeneic stem cell transplantation. Profiled with immunoSEQ multiplex PCR; TCRdb holds only in-frame clones, not every one. The data hold thousands of clones, with 59% observed a single time. Time point given: mouse harvest day 7 after allogeneic transplant. Each mouse received 10^7 T-cell-depleted marrow cells plus 10^6 splenic CD5+ T cells by tail vein. Material: spleen. The receptors were sampled from a female BALB/c mouse given C57BL/6 T cells with graft-versus-host disease after an allogeneic hematopoietic cell transplant.

This clone was counted between two and nine times. Genes and germline are mouse. The read falls 1 residue short of the CDR3 end, and the missing part is taken from the germline J gene. J is TRBJ1-6 and V is TRBV19, with a tentative D call TRBD1 (6 bases). TRBJ1-6 is placed among ORFs of uncertain function. Trimming cost V 1 base and J 4 bases, with 6 bases left between them. Germline loops: CDR1 FNHDT, CDR2 SITEND (reference sequence). The CDR3 contains 14 residues. CDR3 bases read: TGTGCCAGCAGTATACAGGGGTATAATTCGCCCCTCTAC. Translated: CASSIQGYNSPLY. The whole CDR3 region reads CASSIQGYNSPLYF.

Concerning this clone: The genes are named according to mouse. Sequencing ends 1 residue short of the CDR3 end; the germline J gene provides the rest. This chain connects TRBV13-1 to TRBJ2-5; 7 nucleotides agree with TRBD1. V shed 5 bases, J shed 6 bases, and the junction held 0 bases outside the gene matches. Germline lookup yields CDR1 NSHNY and CDR2 SYGAGN. There are 11 residues in the CDR3. Partial CDR3 DNA: TGTGCCAGCAGGGACAGGGACACCCAGTAC. Its protein is CASRDRDTQY. The complete CDR3 sequence is CASRDRDTQYF.

By frequency in the sample, this clone is hyperexpanded (1% or more). The genes are named according to mouse. The read ends 1 residue before the CDR3 terminus; that terminus is restored from the germline J gene. The chain combines TRBV12-2 with TRBJ2-7; D is possibly TRBD2 (5 bases). The germline V and J ends were trimmed by 0 bases and 4 bases, with 6 bases remaining between them. The germline V gene has CDR1 SGHLS and CDR2 HYDKME. The CDR3 length is 12 residues. The DNA read from the CDR3 is TGTGCCAGCTCTCTCTCTGGGTATGAACAGTAC. This translates into CASSLSGYEQY. The complete CDR3 protein is CASSLSGYEQYF. Full variable domain (missing parts from reference TRBV12-2 and TRBJ2-7): NSGVVQSPRYIIKGKGERSILKCIPISGHLSVAWYQQTQGQELKFFIQHYDKMERDKGNLPSRFSVQQFDDYHSEMNMSALELEDSAVYFCASSLSGYEQYFGPGTRLTVL.

To note about this clone: Germline and genes: mouse. The read gets to within 1 residue of the CDR3 end, and the germline J gene fills in the rest. The chain recombines TRBV26 with TRBJ2-3, with D possibly being TRBD1 (6 bases). Trimming took 4 bases from V and 0 from J, leaving 11 bases between them. CDR1 and CDR2 from the germline V gene are KGHPV and FQNQEV (reference sequence). The CDR3 length is 15 residues. Here the CDR3 reads CASSPGQDSAETLYF. The CDR3 DNA, read in part, is TGTGCCAGCAGTCCGGGACAAGACAGTGCAGAAACGCTGTAT.

Points on this clone: Any gene name here is a mouse gene name. The CDR3 protein is CASRDWGSAETLYF. Partial CDR3 DNA: TGTGCCAGCAGGGACTGGGGGAGTGCAGAAACGCTGTAT. This chain connects TRBV13-1 to TRBJ2-3, with 10 bases lining up with TRBD2. With the read ending 1 residue before the CDR3 end, the germline J gene is used to fill in that end. Germline V CDR1 and CDR2: NSHNY, SYGAGN. The J segment lost 0 bases and the V segment lost 5 bases, leaving 0 bases of the junction unmatched. The CDR3 length is 14 residues.

A word on this clone: The genes and germline here are from mouse. The read is 1 residue too short to cover the CDR3 end, so that end is filled in from the germline J gene. J is TRBJ2-7 and V is TRBV26; D perhaps matches TRBD1 (5 bases). The V gene's germline CDR1 is KGHPV and CDR2 FQNQEV (reference sequence). The length of the CDR3 is 13 residues. V lost 4 bases and J 7 bases, leaving 14 bases between the germline ends. The covered CDR3 bases are TGTGCCAGCAGTCGGTCAGGGAGAAGGGAACAGTAC. It encodes CASSRSGRREQY. The CDR3 in its entirety is CASSRSGRREQYF.

By frequency in the sample, this clone is large. The genes and germline here are from mouse. The CDR3 extends 1 residue past the end of the read, so its final part is completed from the germline J gene. The chain uses TRBV12-2 and TRBJ2-1; 8 bases are shared with TRBD2. Germline CDR1 and CDR2: SGHLS and HYDKME. J was trimmed by 1 base and V by 0 bases; bases with no gene match: 1. This CDR3 contains 15 residues. CDR3 DNA, as far as it was read: TGTGCCAGCTCTCTCTGGGGGGGGAACTATGCTGAGCAGTTC. Protein: CASSLWGGNYAEQF. The whole CDR3 sequence reads CASSLWGGNYAEQFF.

About this clone: Genes here carry mouse names. The CDR3 goes on 1 residue after the read ends, and that part is filled in from the germline J gene. V usage is TRBV22 and J usage is TRBJ2-5; the table names TRBD1, a call not compared with the DNA. TRBV22 is a pseudogene locus. The CDR3 runs to 15 residues. CDR3 amino acids: CASSWGQLPQDTQYF. The CDR3 DNA, read in part, is TGTGCCAGCAGTTGGGGACAGCTCCCCCAAGACACCCAGTAC.

Concerning this clone itself: Germline and genes here are mouse. The read falls 1 residue short of the CDR3 end, and the missing part is taken from the germline J gene. This sequence joins TRBV1 and TRBJ1-1; no reliable D call. Germline V gene sequence: CDR1 NSQYPW, CDR2 LRSPGD (reference sequence). CDR3 length: 14 residues. Trimming took off 1 base at V and 1 base at J, with 7 bases between the two ends. Here the CDR3 reads CTCSAGRGNTEVFF. The covered CDR3 bases are TGCACCTGCAGTGCAGGTCGGGGAAACACAGAAGTCTTC.

Concerning this clone: Gene names follow the mouse nomenclature. From the germline J gene comes the end of the CDR3, since the read stops 1 residue before it. The chain has TRBV13-1 and TRBJ1-3; D remains ambiguous. CDR1 NSHNY and CDR2 SYGAGN come from the germline V gene. Trimming took off 0 bases at V and 0 bases at J, with 7 bases between the two ends. The CDR3 is 15 amino acids. CDR3 DNA, as far as it was read: TGTGCCAGCAGTGATGATGAGTCTTCTGGAAATACGCTCTAT. Amino acids: CASSDDESSGNTLY. The whole CDR3 sequence is CASSDDESSGNTLYF.

With regard to this clone: Any gene name here is a mouse gene name. The CDR3 end falls 1 residue outside the read, so it is completed with the germline J gene. This chain connects TRBV12-2 to TRBJ2-3, with 7 bases that match TRBD1. CDR3 size: 14 residues. Germline CDR1 and CDR2: SGHLS and HYDKME. Trimming at V came to 2 bases and at J to 0 bases, leaving 1 base not matched to a gene. The CDR3 region is CASSRQGSAETLYF. CDR3 DNA (partial): TGTGCCAGCTCTCGACAGGGTAGTGCAGAAACGCTGTAT. Full variable domain (remainder filled in from reference TRBV12-2 and TRBJ2-3): NSGVVQSPRYIIKGKGERSILKCIPISGHLSVAWYQQTQGQELKFFIQHYDKMERDKGNLPSRFSVQQFDDYHSEMNMSALELEDSAVYFCASSRQGSAETLYFGSGTRLTVL.

This clone was observed a few times. The germline and genes are mouse ones. The sequenced fragment ends 1 residue before the CDR3 boundary, so the rest is inferred from the germline J gene. The V gene is TRBV16, the J gene TRBJ2-3; 7 bases line up with TRBD1. This CDR3 is 15 amino acids long. The ends lost 4 bases at V and 0 bases at J; junction bases unmatched: 4. Germline CDR1 and CDR2: SGHSA and FRNQAP. The covered CDR3 bases are TGTGCAAGCAGCTCCCCGGGACAGAGTGCAGAAACGCTGTAT. As protein: CASSSPGQSAETLY. The entire CDR3 reads CASSSPGQSAETLYF. Based on the CDR3 plus reference TRBV16 and TRBJ2-3, the full variable domain is NAGVIQTPRHKVTGKGQEATLWCEPISGHSAVFWYRQTIVQGLEFLTYFRNQAPIDDSGMPKERFSAQMPNQSHSTLKIQSTQPQDSAVYLCASSSPGQSAETLYFGSGTRLTVL.

In regard to this clone: Mouse names are used for the genes. Read data end 1 residue before the CDR3 end; the end is taken from the germline J gene. The V call is TRBV16, the J call TRBJ2-5; 10 positions match TRBD2. Looked up from germline, CDR1 is SGHSA and CDR2 is FRNQAP. The length of the CDR3 is 15 residues. Unmatched junction bases numbered 4, after V lost 5 bases and J lost 2 bases. CDR3 region: CASSPRLGGQDTQYF. Partial CDR3 DNA: TGTGCAAGCAGCCCGCGACTGGGGGGCCAAGACACCCAGTAC.

In regard to this clone: Mouse gene names apply. The read falls 1 residue short of the CDR3 end, and the missing part is taken from the germline J gene. The genes are TRBV16 and TRBJ2-2; 7 bases match TRBD2. This CDR3 has 13 residues. The V gene end was trimmed by 8 bases and the J gene end by 0 bases; junction bases not matched to a gene: 0. From germline, CDR1 is SGHSA and CDR2 FRNQAP. The CDR3 spells CASGGANTGQLYF. The CDR3 bases that were read are TGTGCAAGCGGGGGGGCAAACACCGGGCAGCTCTAC.

A remark on this clone: The genes and germline here are from mouse. The read stops 1 residue short of the end of the CDR3; the missing end is completed from the germline J gene. The genes are TRBV5 and TRBJ2-7; D not certain. Germline V lookup: CDR1 LGHNA, CDR2 YNLKQL (reference sequence). The CDR3 runs to 11 residues. Trimming cost V 0 bases and J 4 bases, with 1 base left between them. The CDR3 here is CASSQEYEQYF. The sequenced part of the CDR3 DNA is TGTGCCAGCAGCCAAGAGTATGAACAGTAC.

This clone was counted once. Germline and genes here are mouse. Read data end 1 residue before the CDR3 end; the end is taken from the germline J gene. This chain uses TRBV13-2 with TRBJ2-2; D unresolved. Germline V gene data show CDR1 as NNHNN and CDR2 as SYGAGS (reference sequence). Trimming pared 1 base from V and 7 bases from J, leaving 5 bases between. The CDR3 is 12 residues long. CDR3 region: CASGDYIGQLYF. The sequenced CDR3 bases are TGTGCCAGCGGTGATTACATCGGGCAGCTCTAC.

Details on this clone: Mouse germline and gene names are used. The read falls 1 residue short of the CDR3 end, and the missing part is taken from the germline J gene. The chain carries TRBV24 and TRBJ2-1; the match to TRBD1 covers 10 bases. The CDR3 is 16 residues long. Germline loops: CDR1 KGHTA, CDR2 FRNEEI. The trim removed 3 bases at V and 3 bases at J, leaving 5 bases unmatched. The CDR3 reads CASSLRTGGGYAEQFF. The sequenced part of the CDR3 DNA is TGTGCCAGCAGTCTAAGGACAGGGGGGGGCTATGCTGAGCAGTTC.

Concerning this clone itself: These gene names are mouse names. CDR3 sequence reads: CASSDWGGANTLYF. The CDR3 bases that were read are TGTGCCAGCAGTGACTGGGGGGGCGCAAACACCTTGTAC. J is TRBJ2-4 and V is TRBV13-3; 10 positions match TRBD2. The CDR3 end lies 1 residue beyond the end of the read and is filled in from the germline J gene. V lost 2 bases and J lost 5; bases outside the gene matches: 2. CDR3 size: 14 residues. In germline, CDR1 is NNHDY, CDR2 SYVADS.

Points on this clone: Gene names and germline refer to mouse. The read ends 1 residue before the CDR3 terminus; that terminus is restored from the germline J gene. The chain links TRBV26 to TRBJ2-5; 10 nucleotides align to TRBD1. Germline V gene sequence: CDR1 KGHPV, CDR2 FQNQEV (reference sequence). Trimming removed 5 bases from V and 4 bases from J; junction bases left unmatched: 6. CDR3 size: 15 residues. The part of the CDR3 DNA that was read is TGTGCCAGCAGTTATTTGACAGGGGGCAAAGACACCCAGTAC. Its protein is CASSYLTGGKDTQY. The whole CDR3 is CASSYLTGGKDTQYF.

A few counts support this clone. Gene and germline names: mouse. The observed sequence ends 1 residue before the CDR3 terminus, with the missing tail filled in from the germline J gene. Other DNA sequences in this sample translate to the same CDR3. The chain is built from TRBV16 and TRBJ2-7; D may match TRBD1 or TRBD2 (5 bases each). V was trimmed by 1 base and J by 7 bases, leaving 5 bases between them. Germline V CDR1 and CDR2: SGHSA, FRNQAP. The CDR3 sequence is 11 residues long. The CDR3 is CASSLGGEQYF. The CDR3 DNA, read in part, is TGTGCAAGCAGCTTAGGGGGCGAACAGTAC.

About this clone itself: Mouse germline and gene names are used. The CDR3 is CASSLEQSNTGQLYF. Incomplete CDR3 DNA: TGTGCCAGCAGCTTAGAACAATCAAACACCGGGCAGCTCTAC. The chain couples TRBV3 to TRBJ2-2; D call uncertain. The sequenced fragment ends 1 residue before the CDR3 boundary, so the rest is inferred from the germline J gene. Germline assignment: CDR1 SNHLY and CDR2 FYNGKV (reference sequence). The CDR3 covers 15 residues. Trimming stripped 1 base from V and 0 bases from J, with 6 bases between.

Note on this clone: Gene names and germline match the mouse. The sequenced part of the CDR3 DNA is TGTGCCAGCAGGGACAACAACGAAAGATTATTT. It translates to CASRDNNERLF. The entire CDR3 protein is CASRDNNERLFF. V and J are TRBV13-3 and TRBJ1-4; perhaps TRBD1 as D (5 bases). Read sequence stops 1 residue before the CDR3 end, and the germline J gene provides the missing end. V dropped 5 bases and J dropped 4 bases, with 6 bases sitting between them. The V gene's germline CDR1 is NNHDY and CDR2 SYVADS. The CDR3 extends over 12 amino acids.

Comments on this clone: Gene names refer to mouse genes. Coverage ceases 1 residue before the CDR3 finishes, and the germline J gene fills in the end. The gene calls are TRBV31 and TRBJ2-2, with D unresolved. The V end was cut by 0 bases, the J end by 0 bases, with 5 bases between. CDR1 and CDR2 (germline): GKSSPN, SITVG. The CDR3 loop spans 14 amino acids. The chain's CDR3 is CAWSLWTNTGQLYF. The part of the CDR3 DNA that was read is TGTGCCTGGAGTCTCTGGACAAACACCGGGCAGCTCTAC.

This clone was counted only a few times. Gene labels here are mouse ones. The read ends 1 residue before the CDR3 terminus; that terminus is restored from the germline J gene. The J gene is TRBJ2-1, the V gene TRBV13-1; 8 nucleotides agree with TRBD2. Per germline, CDR1 NSHNY and CDR2 SYGAGN. Trimming took 3 bases from V and 1 from J; bases not matched to a gene: 3. The CDR3 spans 15 residues. Partial CDR3 DNA: TGTGCCAGCAGTGGCGGGACTGGAAACTATGCTGAGCAGTTC. Residues: CASSGGTGNYAEQF. The full CDR3 protein reads CASSGGTGNYAEQFF.

A remark on this clone: Gene names and germline match the mouse. Read sequence stops 1 residue before the CDR3 end, and the germline J gene provides the missing end. This chain connects TRBV1 to TRBJ2-4, with D possibly being TRBD1 (5 bases). Trimming removed 3 bases at V and 0 bases at J, with 7 bases between. Per germline, CDR1 NSQYPW and CDR2 LRSPGD (reference sequence). This CDR3 has 14 amino acids. CDR3 bases read: TGCACCTGCAGTGCCTCAGGGAGTCAAAACACCTTGTAC. Residues: CTCSASGSQNTLY. The entire CDR3 is CTCSASGSQNTLYF.

The sample holds a few counts of this clone. Gene names follow the mouse nomenclature. The read comes to an end 1 residue before the CDR3 does, leaving the germline J gene to fill in the end. This chain connects TRBV26 to TRBJ2-7; D possibly corresponds to TRBD1 (5 bases). The CDR3 spans 15 residues. Deletions cut 0 bases from V and 0 bases from J, with 9 bases between. Germline CDR1 and CDR2: KGHPV and FQNQEV (reference sequence). This CDR3 reads CASSLSRQGSYEQYF. CDR3 DNA (partial): TGTGCCAGCAGTCTGTCGAGGCAGGGCTCCTATGAACAGTAC. Supplemented by reference TRBV26 and TRBJ2-7, the full variable domain reads NSKVIQTPRYLVKGQGQKAKMRCIPEKGHPVVFWYQQNKNNEFKFLINFQNQEVLQQIDMTEKRFSAECPSNSPCSLEIQSSEAGDSALYLCASSLSRQGSYEQYFGPGTRLTVL.

This clone showed up just once. The listed genes are named as in mouse. With the read ending 1 residue before the CDR3 end, the germline J gene is used to fill in that end. J is TRBJ1-2 and V is TRBV3; D remains unclear. CDR3 length equals 14 residues. The V gene's germline CDR1 is SNHLY and CDR2 FYNGKV (reference sequence). V was shortened by 1 base and J by 0 bases, with 6 bases between the two germline ends. The covered CDR3 bases are TGTGCCAGCAGCTTAGGCCAAACAAACTCCGACTACACC. Protein sequence: CASSLGQTNSDYT. The CDR3, in full, reads CASSLGQTNSDYTF. The whole variable domain, remainder taken from reference TRBV3 and TRBJ1-2, is GPKVLQIPSHQIIDMGQMVTLNCDPVSNHLYFYWYKQILGQQMEFLVNFYNGKVMEKSKLFKDQFSVERPDGSYFTLKIQPTALEDSAVYFCASSLGQTNSDYTFGSGTRLLVI.

This clone was recorded a few times. Gene names and germline refer to mouse. With the read ending 1 residue before the CDR3 end, the germline J gene is used to fill in that end. The V call is TRBV26, the J call TRBJ2-7; D remains unclear. This CDR3 spans 10 amino acids. CDR1 and CDR2 (germline): KGHPV, FQNQEV (reference sequence). V gave up 4 bases and J gave up 6 bases, with 4 bases separating them. The sequenced CDR3 bases are TGTGCCAGCAGTCGAGGTGAACAGTAC. It is translated as CASSRGEQY. In full, the CDR3 reads CASSRGEQYF.